These 8 T cell receptor beta chains came from one sample sequenced in a study of blood T cell repertoires in COVID-19. Repertoires were generated with immunoSEQ multiplex PCR, while TCRdb's copy carries only in-frame clones and drops some. The table records 210,000 or so clones, around 75% of them present only once. The specimen sequenced was peripheral blood. These receptors originate from a human donor in a cohort sampled during active COVID-19.

A few counts support this clone. The rearrangement links TRBV19 to TRBJ1-5; 7 bases are a match to TRBD1. The V segment lost 9 bases and the J segment 0 bases; nucleotides outside the gene matches: 5. Germline assignment: CDR1 LNHDA and CDR2 SQIVND (reference sequence). This CDR3 spans 14 amino acids. CDR3 loop: CASGTAYSNQPQHF. The CDR3 bases are TGTGCCAGCGGGACAGCATATAGCAATCAGCCCCAGCATTTT. The variable domain in full, completed from reference TRBV19 and TRBJ1-5, reads DGGITQSPKYLFRKEGQNVTLSCEQNLNHDAMYWYRQDPGQGLRLIYYSQIVNDFQKGDIAEGYSVSREKKESFPLTVTSAQKNPTAFYLCASGTAYSNQPQHFGDGTRLSIL.

The chain has TRBV7-2 and TRBJ2-7; TRBD1 matches at 9 bases. After removal of 2 bases from V and 2 bases from J, the junction contained 7 bases not matched to a gene. The CDR3 loop spans 16 amino acids. Per the germline V gene, CDR1 is SGHTA and CDR2 is FQGNSA. CDR3 in amino acids: CASSLFAGTGTYEQYF. The DNA of the CDR3 is TGTGCCAGCAGCTTATTCGCTGGGACAGGGACCTACGAGCAGTACTTC.

The CDR3 bases are TGTGCCAGCAGTTTCGGGTTCAACTATGGCTACACCTTC. Its protein is CASSFGFNYGYTF. The V call is TRBV27, the J call TRBJ1-2, with unresolved D. The V end was cut by 3 bases, the J end by 2 bases, with 7 bases between. Germline V gene data show CDR1 as MNHEY and CDR2 as SMNVEV (reference sequence). The CDR3 contains 13 residues.

The rearrangement links TRBV9 to TRBJ1-2, with 9 bases matching TRBD1. V was pared by 4 bases and J by 8 bases, with 12 bases of the junction left unmatched. The length of the CDR3 is 15 residues. Germline V gene sequence: CDR1 SGDLS, CDR2 YYNGEE. CDR3 protein: CASSPTGGAVRGYTF. The CDR3 DNA is TGTGCCAGCAGCCCCACAGGGGGCGCGGTAAGAGGCTACACCTTC.

This chain uses TRBV11-2 with TRBJ2-7; 10 nucleotides match TRBD2. V was clipped by 1 base and J by 4 bases; unmatched bases: 16. The CDR3 has 19 amino acids. Germline V CDR1 and CDR2: SGHAT, FQNNGV. CDR3 in DNA: TGTGCCAGCAGCTTAGGCCCCTTTCCGAGCGGGAGGGCCTTATACGAGCAGTACTTC. Translation: CASSLGPFPSGRALYEQYF.

The chain uses TRBV14 and TRBJ2-1, with 7 nucleotides matching TRBD1. V was pared by 3 bases and J by 0 bases, with 11 bases of the junction left unmatched. The CDR3 spans 18 residues. Germline V CDR1 and CDR2: SGHDN, FVKESK. CDR3 coding DNA: TGTGCCAGCAGCCATCCCACAAGACAGGGCAGCTCCTACAATGAGCAGTTCTTC. Protein product: CASSHPTRQGSSYNEQFF.

The rearrangement links TRBV4-2 to TRBJ1-1, with D maybe TRBD1 (5 bases). CDR3 length: 14 residues. Germline CDR1 is LGHNA and CDR2 is YNFKEQ. V was cut by 1 base and J by 6 bases, with 12 bases left in between. This CDR3 reads CASSQVSREAEAFF. The CDR3 region has the DNA TGTGCCAGCAGCCAAGTGAGCAGGGAAGCTGAAGCTTTCTTT.

This sequence joins TRBV6-6 and TRBJ2-2; 9 nucleotides match TRBD1. This CDR3 comprises 15 residues. Germline-derived CDR1 and CDR2 are MNHNY and SVGAGI (reference sequence). Trimming took 5 bases from V and 4 from J; bases not matched to a gene: 5. CDR3 nucleotide sequence: TGTGCCAGCAGTCGCGACAGGGGGGCCACCGGGGAGCTGTTTTTT. Its translation: CASSRDRGATGELFF.